The rows below give T cell receptor beta chains drawn from one sample of a study of T cells in Graves' hyperthyroidism and ophthalmopathy. From the multiplex PCR reads, TCRdb called clonotypes with MiXCR, one entry per CDR3 protein. The table records roughly 500,000 distinct CDR3 sequences, 40% to 55% of them present only once. Input material: peripheral blood or thyroid tissue (not recorded which). The source is an adult woman with Graves' disease, either hyperthyroidism or ophthalmopathy (not recorded which). Each CDR3 is given with its conserved first and last residue. A D gene is named only where the DNA matches it firmly. Some rows have no size entry. The others give once, few or many, or a class for an expanded clone.

>NA|TRBJ1-1|TRBV5-8|15|NA
TGTGCCAGCAGCTTGTGGTCTCCGATGAACACTGAAGCTTTCTTT
CASSLWSPMNTEAFF
>NA|TRBJ2-2|TRBV2|15|NA
TGTGCCAGCACCGAGCAGGGAGCGAACACCGGGGAGCTGCTTTTT
CASTEQGANTGELLF
>TRBD1|TRBJ2-7|TRBV19|14|NA
TGTGCCAGTAGGCGACCGGGACAGGGGTCCGAGCAGTACTTC
CASRRPGQGSEQYF
>NA|TRBJ1-2|TRBV7-2|14|many
TGTGCCAGCAGCTTAGTCAGACAGACCTATGGCTACACCTTC
CASSLVRQTYGYTF
>NA|TRBJ1-2|TRBV10-3|14|NA
TGTGCCATCAGTAGACAGGCTTCTAACTATGGCTACACCTTC
CAISRQASNYGYTF
>NA|TRBJ2-2|TRBV6-4|17|many
TGTGCCAGCAGTCCCCGGGATCGCGGATATGGGACCGGGGAGCTGTTTTTT
CASSPRDRGYGTGELFF
>TRBD2|TRBJ2-2|TRBV10-3|17|NA
TGTGCCATCAGTGAGCCGGGACTAGCACCGAACACCGGGGAGCTGTTTTTT
CAISEPGLAPNTGELFF
>TRBD1|TRBJ1-4|TRBV2|15|few
TGTGCCAGCAACCCCACAGGGGGGGATAATGAAAAACTGTTTTTT
CASNPTGGDNEKLFF
>TRBD1|TRBJ1-4|TRBV20-1|13|NA
TGCAGTGCTCGGACAGGGGGTCTTCGGGGGCTGTTTTTT
CSARTGGLRGLFF
>NA|TRBJ2-6|TRBV6-5|14|NA
TGTGCCAGCAGAGCGGAGTCTGGGGCCAACGTCCTGACTTTC
CASRAESGANVLTF
>NA|TRBJ1-5|TRBV7-2|15|NA
TGTGCCAGCAGCTTATTACGGGGGAGCAATCAGCCCCAGCATTTT
CASSLLRGSNQPQHF
>NA|TRBJ1-4|TRBV20-1|15|many
TGCAGTGCTAGAGATACGCAGGCAACTAATGAAAAACTGTTTTTT
CSARDTQATNEKLFF
>TRBD2|TRBJ2-3|TRBV25-1|15|few
TGTGCCAGCAGCCTCTCTAGCGGGAGCACAGATACGCAGTATTTT
CASSLSSGSTDTQYF
>TRBD2|TRBJ2-3|TRBV5-1|14|many
TGCGCCAGCAGCTCCGGGACTAGCGAGGATACGCAGTATTTT
CASSSGTSEDTQYF
>NA|TRBJ1-2|TRBV29-1|14|few
TGCAGCGTCCGAAGGTGGCGCAGGAACTATGGCTACACCTTC
CSVRRWRRNYGYTF
>NA|TRBJ1-1|TRBV6-5|14|few
TGTGCCAGCAGTTACGGGGCCGGGACCACTGAAGCTTTCTTT
CASSYGAGTTEAFF
>TRBD2|TRBJ2-3|TRBV19|20|NA
TGTGCCATGTATTTACGGGGGGGCCACAAGAAGGTCGTGTTACGAGATACGCAGTATTTT
CAMYLRGGHKKVVLRDTQYF
>TRBD2|TRBJ2-2|TRBV7-9|15|once
TGTGCCAGCAGCTTAGATCTAGCGGAAGGAGGGGAGCTGTTTTTT
CASSLDLAEGGELFF
>NA|TRBJ1-6|TRBV4-1|15|NA
TGCGCCAGCAGCCAGGGACACCCCTATAATTCACCCCTCCACTTT
CASSQGHPYNSPLHF
>NA|TRBJ2-3|TRBV9|13|many
TGTGCCAGCAGCGTAGCGCCAGTAGATACGCAGTATTTT
CASSVAPVDTQYF
>TRBD1|TRBJ2-5|TRBV7-2|15|many
TGTGCCAGCAGCTTCCTGGACAGGAGCCAAGAGACCCAGTACTTC
CASSFLDRSQETQYF